What follows are 28 T cell receptor beta chains derived from one specimen sequenced in a study of blood T cell repertoires in COVID-19. Data came from immunoSEQ multiplex PCR; TCRdb stores just in-frame clones and leaves some out. The sample lists roughly 250,000 clones; approximately 86% were seen once. The sequenced sample consisted of PBMCs or T cells enriched from blood (not recorded which). These receptors all stem from a woman aged 45-59 years who had recovered from COVID-19.

The CDR3 nucleotides are TGTGCCAGCAGCGTAGCCGCGACAGGGGGCGGGGAGCTGTTTTTT. It codes for CASSVAATGGGELFF. V gene TRBV9 combines with J gene TRBJ2-2, with TRBD1 identical over 9 bases. The CDR3 sequence is 15 residues long. CDR1 SGDLS and CDR2 YYNGEE come from the germline V gene. Germline trimming cut 0 bases from V and 7 bases from J; bases unmatched to any gene: 4.

The chain has TRBV11-1 and TRBJ2-1; a weak D match, TRBD1 (6 bases). CDR1 SGHAT and CDR2 FQDESV come from the germline V gene (reference sequence). CDR3 length: 15 residues. V lost 3 bases and J lost 6, with 15 bases in between. The CDR3 here is CASSLGRWGLNEQFF. CDR3 DNA: TGTGCCAGCAGCTTGGGGCGCTGGGGGCTCAATGAGCAGTTCTTC.

This chain links TRBV10-2 with TRBJ1-4; D is unclear. Deletions cut 2 bases from V and 10 bases from J, with 11 bases between. Germline V gene lookup returns CDR1 WSHSY and CDR2 SAAADI. The CDR3 extends over 13 amino acids. The DNA of the CDR3 is TGCGCCAGCAGTGAGGGCCCATCGGGAAAACTGTTTTTT. Residues: CASSEGPSGKLFF.

The V gene is TRBV28, the J gene TRBJ1-4, with D hard to call. V gave up 2 bases and J gave up 7 bases, with 8 bases separating them. The CDR3 consists of 13 residues. Germline V gene sequence: CDR1 MDHEN, CDR2 SYDVKM. The CDR3 DNA is TGTGCCAGCAGTTTAAGTTCTAGTGAAAAACTGTTTTTT. Translation gives CASSLSSSEKLFF.

The J gene is TRBJ2-3, the V gene TRBV27, with D unresolved. Trimming cost V 2 bases and J 0 bases, with 12 bases left between them. Germline CDR1 reads MNHEY; CDR2 reads SMNVEV (reference sequence). The CDR3 has 16 amino acids. The DNA of the CDR3 is TGTGCCAGCAGTTTAAGTCTAGTACTTAGCACAGATACGCAGTATTTT. This encodes CASSLSLVLSTDTQYF.

DNA for the CDR3: TGTGCCAGCAGTTGGGGGCAAAGCAATCAGCCCCAGCATTTT. Amino acid sequence: CASSWGQSNQPQHF. The gene calls are TRBV28 and TRBJ1-5; possibly TRBD1 for D (6 bases). CDR1 and CDR2 from the germline V gene are MDHEN and SYDVKM. The CDR3 spans 14 residues. Trimming cost V 4 bases and J 1 base, with 8 bases left between them.

In its sample, this clone was seen once. This chain joins TRBV28 and TRBJ2-7; 7 bases agree with TRBD2. J was trimmed by 0 bases and V by 10 bases; bases with no gene match: 12. The CDR3 is 15 amino acids. The germline V gene has CDR1 MDHEN and CDR2 SYDVKM. CDR3 sequence: CATYESGTISYEQYF. The CDR3 nucleotides are TGTGCCACCTATGAGAGCGGGACCATCTCCTACGAGCAGTACTTC.

The rearrangement joins TRBV27 to TRBJ2-4, with D tentatively TRBD2 (6 bases). Germline CDR1 and CDR2: MNHEY and SMNVEV (reference sequence). V dropped 8 bases and J dropped 8 bases, with 16 bases sitting between them. This CDR3 spans 13 amino acids. In DNA, the CDR3 is TGTGCCAGCGTGGGAAGGCCGGGGGACATTCAGTACTTC. It is translated as CASVGRPGDIQYF.

This chain joins TRBV3-1 (or the pseudogene TRBV3-2) and TRBJ1-1; D not certain. Germline V gene data show CDR1 as LGHDT and CDR2 as YNNKEL (reference sequence). V shed 1 base and J shed 7 bases, with 10 bases lying between them. The CDR3 is made up of 13 amino acids. The chain's CDR3 is CASSQGGGSEAFF. The DNA for the CDR3 is TGTGCCAGCAGCCAAGGTGGTGGCAGTGAAGCTTTCTTT.

The rearrangement uses TRBV12-5 and TRBJ2-7; tentative D call: TRBD2 (7 bases). CDR1 is LGHNT, CDR2 FRNRAP, per germline. Trimming shortened V by 5 bases and J by 5 bases, and 19 bases separated the two germline ends. CDR3 length: 15 residues. The CDR3 bases are TGTGCTAGTGGTCTACCCTATAGGGGGGGCCACGAGCAGTACTTC. The encoded protein is CASGLPYRGGHEQYF.

The V gene is TRBV29-1, the J gene TRBJ2-7, with TRBD1 as a possible D gene (6 bases). Germline loops: CDR1 SQVTM, CDR2 ANQGSEA. V was clipped by 1 base and J by 9 bases, with 19 bases between them. The CDR3 sequence is 14 residues long. The CDR3 DNA follows: TGCAGCGTTGAAGGGGACACCCGGGCCGGAGGGCAGTACTTC. This codes for CSVEGDTRAGGQYF.

In its sample, this clone is medium-sized. J is TRBJ2-7 and V is TRBV6-1, with a weak D call TRBD1 (6 bases). The V gene lost 3 bases and the J gene lost 2 bases, with 14 bases spanning the gap. Germline values: CDR1 MNHNS, CDR2 SASEGT. The CDR3 contains 15 residues. CDR3 loop: CASSETDSETYEQYF. CDR3 DNA sequence: TGTGCCAGCAGTGAGACGGACAGCGAAACCTACGAGCAGTACTTC.

The CDR3 protein is CASSLDGTGLFTEAFF. CDR3 DNA sequence: TGCGCCAGCAGCTTGGACGGGACAGGGTTGTTTACTGAAGCTTTCTTT. The gene calls are TRBV5-1 and TRBJ1-1, with 9 nucleotides matching TRBD1. This CDR3 spans 16 amino acids. In germline, CDR1 is SGHRS, CDR2 YFSETQ. V lost 0 bases and J lost 5; bases outside the gene matches: 8.

This clone has just a few counts. The J gene is TRBJ2-7, the V gene TRBV5-4; TRBD2 matches at 11 bases. The V gene end was trimmed by 5 bases and the J gene end by 3 bases; junction bases not matched to a gene: 7. Germline CDR1 SGHNT, CDR2 YYREEE (reference sequence). CDR3 length equals 15 residues. CDR3 DNA: TGTGCCAGCAGGGAGTCCGGGACTAGCGGCTACGAGCAGTACTTC. Its protein product is CASRESGTSGYEQYF.

The chain has TRBV19 and TRBJ1-2, with a tentative D call TRBD1 (5 bases). Germline V gene sequence: CDR1 LNHDA, CDR2 SQIVND (reference sequence). V lost 9 bases to trimming and J lost 6 bases, with 17 bases between them. The CDR3 has 13 residues. CDR3 sequence: CASCLGGLNGYTF. Here the CDR3 DNA reads TGTGCCAGCTGCTTGGGGGGTTTGAATGGCTACACCTTC.

The chain is built from TRBV27 and TRBJ1-2, with a tentative D call TRBD1 (5 bases). Germline V gene sequence: CDR1 MNHEY, CDR2 SMNVEV (reference sequence). This CDR3 is 15 amino acids long. The ends were cut back, 8 bases at V and 6 bases at J, with 22 bases in the middle. The CDR3 sequence is CASPALVAGRNGYTF. Here the CDR3 DNA reads TGTGCCAGCCCAGCATTGGTCGCAGGGAGGAATGGCTACACCTTC.

The rearrangement uses TRBV4-3 and TRBJ2-3; TRBD1 agrees at 10 bases. The length of the CDR3 is 17 residues. Germline trimming cut 2 bases from V and 5 bases from J; bases unmatched to any gene: 10. Per germline, CDR1 LGHNA and CDR2 YSLEER. The CDR3 is CASSQNRDRGYQDTQYF. CDR3 sequence (DNA): TGCGCCAGCAGCCAAAACCGGGACAGGGGATACCAAGATACGCAGTATTTT.

The rearrangement links TRBV2 to TRBJ1-5; TRBD1 aligns across 8 bases. Germline V CDR1 and CDR2: SNHLY, FYNNEI. V shed 3 bases and J 4 bases; nucleotides not matched to a gene: 8. CDR3 size: 16 residues. CDR3 nucleotides: TGTGCCAGCAGTGAGTCGGACAGGGCGTCTAATCAGCCCCAGCATTTT. Translating gives CASSESDRASNQPQHF. The complete variable domain, with remaining parts taken from reference TRBV2 and TRBJ1-5, reads EPEVTQTPSHQVTQMGQEVILRCVPISNHLYFYWYRQILGQKVEFLVSFYNNEISEKSEIFDDQFSVERPDGSNFTLKIRSTKLEDSAMYFCASSESDRASNQPQHFGDGTRLSIL.

The chain is built from TRBV7-8 and TRBJ1-5; no clear D. The germline V and J ends were trimmed by 0 bases and 2 bases, with 8 bases remaining between them. Germline V gene lookup returns CDR1 SGHVS and CDR2 FQNEAQ. The CDR3 is 15 residues long. The CDR3 nucleotides read TGTGCCAGCAGCTTAGCGTTGGCCGGCAATCAGCCCCAGCATTTT. Amino acid sequence: CASSLALAGNQPQHF.

The V and J genes are TRBV27 and TRBJ1-5; 10 bases are a match to TRBD1. This CDR3 has 16 residues. The junction had 8 bases not matched to a gene; V was cut back by 5 bases and J by 4 bases. Per the germline V gene, CDR1 is MNHEY and CDR2 is SMNVEV (reference sequence). The chain's CDR3 is CASSPWRGQGNQPQHF. The CDR3 DNA reads as TGTGCCAGCAGTCCCTGGCGGGGACAGGGGAATCAGCCCCAGCATTTT.

The CDR3 DNA reads TGTGCCAGCAGTCGACAGGGCCGGGCATATGGCTACACCTTC. Amino acids: CASSRQGRAYGYTF. The gene calls are TRBV6-7 and TRBJ1-2; 7 positions match TRBD1. TRBV6-7 belongs to the ORF category, with a function that is uncertain. The CDR3 spans 14 residues. V lost 5 bases to trimming and J lost 5 bases; unmatched junction nucleotides: 8.

Ten or more counts support this clone. The chain joins TRBV9 to TRBJ1-1; possibly TRBD1 for D (6 bases). Trimming took off 1 base at V and 5 bases at J, with 15 bases between the two ends. The germline V gene encodes CDR1 SGDLS and CDR2 YYNGEE. CDR3 length equals 15 residues. The CDR3 reads CASSVSGARGTEAFF. CDR3 nucleotide sequence: TGTGCCAGCAGCGTATCAGGGGCTAGAGGTACTGAAGCTTTCTTT.

V is TRBV19 and J is TRBJ1-2; 11 bases map to TRBD1. This CDR3 is 14 amino acids long. Germline V gene data show CDR1 as LNHDA and CDR2 as SQIVND (reference sequence). Trimming took 11 bases from V and 5 from J; bases not matched to a gene: 10. The CDR3 coding sequence is TGTGCCGTTAGGACAGGGGGCGGACTTTATGGCTACACCTTC. Translation: CAVRTGGGLYGYTF.

V gene TRBV25-1 combines with J gene TRBJ2-7, with D possibly matching TRBD2 (5 bases). CDR1 MGHDK and CDR2 SYGVNS come from the germline V gene. The CDR3 has 15 amino acids. The V gene lost 8 bases and the J gene lost 6 bases, with 23 bases spanning the gap. The CDR3 coding sequence is TGTGCCAGCGAACCCCCGAGGGTGACTCGAGGCGAGCAGTACTTC. Translated: CASEPPRVTRGEQYF.

The V gene is TRBV19, the J gene TRBJ2-2; D might be TRBD1 (6 bases). The CDR3 totals 16 residues. Germline CDR1 and CDR2: LNHDA and SQIVND (reference sequence). V lost 4 bases, J lost 0 bases, and 12 bases lay in between. CDR3 in DNA: TGTGCCAGTAGTAGGACAGACTTTACGAACACCGGGGAGCTGTTTTTT. Translated: CASSRTDFTNTGELFF.

The chain carries TRBV7-2 and TRBJ1-2, with D possibly matching TRBD1 (5 bases). The germline V gene encodes CDR1 SGHTA and CDR2 FQGNSA. Trimming stripped 2 bases from V and 6 bases from J, with 10 bases between. This CDR3 comprises 13 residues. As DNA, the CDR3 is TGTGCCAGCAGCTTAAGGGGCGGTGATGGCTACACCTTC. It specifies CASSLRGGDGYTF.

The chain recombines TRBV19 with TRBJ2-7; no clear D gene. This CDR3 is 14 amino acids long. The V and J ends lost 6 bases and 0 bases respectively, with 12 bases between them. CDR1 is LNHDA and CDR2 is SQIVND in the germline V gene (reference sequence). The CDR3 spells CASRRYASSYEQYF. The CDR3 DNA sequence: TGTGCCAGTAGACGCTACGCGAGCTCCTACGAGCAGTACTTC. Variable domain in full (rest from reference TRBV19 and TRBJ2-7): DGGITQSPKYLFRKEGQNVTLSCEQNLNHDAMYWYRQDPGQGLRLIYYSQIVNDFQKGDIAEGYSVSREKKESFPLTVTSAQKNPTAFYLCASRRYASSYEQYFGPGTRLTVT.

The rearrangement joins TRBV28 to TRBJ1-1; 9 bases line up with TRBD1. With 5 bases clipped from V and 4 bases from J, the junction kept 8 bases outside the gene matches. Germline CDR1 and CDR2: MDHEN and SYDVKM. The CDR3 spans 15 residues. The CDR3 region has the DNA TGTGCCAGCAGTCAATGGGACAGGGAGACCACTGAAGCTTTCTTT. Protein: CASSQWDRETTEAFF.